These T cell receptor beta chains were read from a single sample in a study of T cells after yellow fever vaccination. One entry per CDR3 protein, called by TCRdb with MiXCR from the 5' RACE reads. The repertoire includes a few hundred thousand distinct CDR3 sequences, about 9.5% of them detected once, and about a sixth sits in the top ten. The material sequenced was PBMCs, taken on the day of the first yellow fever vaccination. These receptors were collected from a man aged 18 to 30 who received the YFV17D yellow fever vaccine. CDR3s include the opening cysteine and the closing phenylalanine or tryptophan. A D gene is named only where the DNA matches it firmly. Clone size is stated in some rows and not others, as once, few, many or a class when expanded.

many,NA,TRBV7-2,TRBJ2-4,CASSLARTAKNIQYF,TGTGCCAGCAGCTTAGCGAGGACAGCCAAAAACATTCAGTACTTC
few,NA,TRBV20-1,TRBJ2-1,CSARIGEQFF,TGCAGTGCTAGGATTGGGGAGCAGTTCTTC
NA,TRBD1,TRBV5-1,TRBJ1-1,CASSLQGQGPGEAFF,TGCGCCAGCAGCTTGCAGGGACAGGGCCCGGGTGAAGCTTTCTTT
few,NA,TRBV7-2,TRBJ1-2,CASSFRQEHGYTF,TGTGCCAGCAGCTTCAGACAGGAGCATGGCTACACCTTC
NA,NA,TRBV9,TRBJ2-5,CASSPSRGRETQYF,TGTGCCAGCAGCCCATCGAGGGGGAGAGAGACCCAGTACTTC
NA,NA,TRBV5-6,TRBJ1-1,CASSPLLSNTEAFF,TGTGCCAGCAGCCCCCTACTGTCGAACACTGAAGCTTTCTTT
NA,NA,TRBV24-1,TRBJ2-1,CATSDRAGNEQFF,TGTGCCACCAGTGATCGCGCAGGCAATGAGCAGTTCTTC
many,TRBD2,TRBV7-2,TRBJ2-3,CASSYGGATDTQYF,TGTGCCAGCAGCTACGGGGGGGCCACAGATACGCAGTATTTT
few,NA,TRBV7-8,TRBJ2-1,CASSPSRGRDNEQFF,TGTGCCAGCAGCCCTTCTCGGGGTAGAGACAATGAGCAGTTCTTC
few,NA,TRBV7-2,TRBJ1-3,CASSLVRGNGNTIYF,TGTGCCAGCAGCTTAGTACGGGGGAATGGAAACACCATATATTTT
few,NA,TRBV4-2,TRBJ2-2,CASSSRDENTGELFF,TGTGCCAGCAGCTCGCGGGACGAAAACACCGGGGAGCTGTTTTTT
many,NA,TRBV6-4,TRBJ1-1,CASSVNGLTEAFF,TGTGCCAGCAGTGTAAACGGGCTCACTGAAGCTTTCTTT
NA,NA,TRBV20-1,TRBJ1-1,CSARDRLGNTEAFF,TGCAGTGCTAGAGATAGGCTGGGGAACACTGAAGCTTTCTTT
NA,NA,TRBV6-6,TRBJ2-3,CASRRDTQYF,TGTGCCAGCAGACGCGATACGCAGTATTTT
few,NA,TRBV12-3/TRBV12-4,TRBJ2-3,CASSLISGGGDTQYF,TGTGCCAGCAGTTTAATTAGCGGTGGAGGGGATACGCAGTATTTT
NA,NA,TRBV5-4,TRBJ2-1,CASSLSGRSYNEQFF,TGTGCCAGCAGCTTGTCAGGCCGCTCCTACAATGAGCAGTTCTTC